This T cell receptor (beta chain) was obtained from a study of blood T cell repertoires in COVID-19 (dated by TCRdb to 2019 to 2021). In the study overall: Samples covering the acute and convalescent phases of COVID-19 were provided by collaborators in the United States, Italy and Spain. Deeply sampled blood TCRbeta repertoires from subjects exposed to, actively infected with, or recovered from COVID-19 were included in the dataset. A freely available public database, intended as a resource for researchers studying the immune response to SARS-CoV-2, is where the repertoires were released. The sample metadata nearly always contained a de-identified subject ID, COVID-19 status, age in years and sex. The material from the prospective study consisted of cDNA or gDNA derived from T cells, B-cell-depleted T cells, or PBMCs. The samples were drawn from two sources: the first 160 participants of the ongoing ImmuneRACE study, and 1,000 to 1,500 subjects contributed by 6 global collaborators. Where HLA class I and class II types were available, the types were taken from metadata supplied by the sample provider, not from assay-based typing. General conclusions and limits of the study: The quantity of clinical and demographic metadata differed by source and by participant and was supplied without curation.

TCRbeta CDR3 regions were amplified from genomic DNA by means of the immunoSEQ Assay, a bias-controlled multiplex PCR. Turning to the authors' computational methods: Within the assay, amplification of reference gene primers was used to estimate how many nucleated cells each sample contained. To quantify the absolute abundance of each unique TCRbeta CDR3 rearrangement, sequence reads were collapsed and filtered. For each sample, productive Simpson clonality was calculated as the square root of Simpson's diversity index over productive rearrangements. TCRdb holds this immuneACCESS table with in-frame rearrangements only. Some clones are missing; in checked studies, unresolved V genes explain under half, and the rest has no known cause. The DNA was the basis for D and trimming; V, J and clone size are from that table. Present in this sample are tens of thousands of clones, roughly 80% of which were seen just once. The ten largest account for 25% to 30% of the sample.

The CDR3 goes from the cysteine to the phenylalanine over 14 residues. Only CDR3 DNA remains: 42 bases, in frame from the first base. The junction shows trimming of 2 bases on V and 1 base on J, plus 8 bases between the germline ends. CDR1 MNHEY and CDR2 SVGAGI are derived from the germline V gene. Collaborating institutions collected whole blood in K2EDTA tubes following their own protocols. For TCRbeta analysis, collaborator samples were shipped as frozen whole blood, as isolated PBMCs, or as DNA extracted from either sample type. Of note for this clone: This clone's antigen is unknown. No qualities accompany the bases; no much larger clone lies one base away.

Sequenced: peripheral blood. This sequence uses TRBV6-5 and TRBJ1-1; TRBD1 might be the D gene, on 6 matching bases. This receptor was obtained from a human donor in a cohort sampled during active COVID-19. The nucleotide sequence is given as TGTGCCAGCAGTTACGGGACACAGAACACTGAAGCTTTCTTT. Its product reads: CASSYGTQNTEAFF.